Reported below is one TCR beta chain. Which antigen it targets is not known. Per-base qualities were not stored, and no clone one base away is much larger. The receptor library was made with the immunoSEQ multiplex PCR assay. The multiplex PCR relied on a mix of 60 forward primers for TCR Vbeta segments and 13 reverse primers for TCR Jbeta segments. The CDR3 region of rearranged TCR beta genes was amplified from genomic DNA by a multiplex PCR assay. On the Illumina HiSeq System, the amplified TCR beta libraries were sequenced as 87-base-pair reads. Under the source paper's analysis protocol: A later analysis tallied around 87 million unique TCR beta chains across the approximately 670 repertoires, and some 12 million of those chains were shared by two or more donors. Raw reads were error-corrected and collapsed into unique sequences with a nearest-neighbor algorithm that merged closely related sequences to remove PCR and sequencing errors. To assign V, D and J gene segments, CDR3 sequences were aligned to IMGT reference sequences. For a sequence to be retained, a match of at least six nucleotides to both a V gene segment and a J gene segment was required. Rearrangements were classified as productive when the CDR3 lacked stop codons and remained in frame with V and J, and all other rearrangements were classified as non-productive. CDR3 was defined according to IMGT convention as the region running from the second conserved V-encoded cysteine to the conserved J-encoded phenylalanine. The earlier analysis of about 610 of the donors excluded any sequence lacking an unambiguous match to a single V gene segment. In an earlier analysis of 587 of the donors, a V segment was called functional when productive rearrangements were above 56.7%, and segregating when the standard deviation between donors exceeded 5%. A statistical classification framework was built for diagnosing cytomegalovirus status from the catalog of TCR beta chain sequences. In a later analysis, TCR nucleotide sequences were compared against IMGT/GENE-DB human TR gene sequences so that V and J genes could be assigned. The TCRdist pipeline was used in a later analysis to assign CDR3 sequences and most-parsimonious VDJ recombination scenarios. In a later analysis, every TCR beta chain was defined by the combination of its CDR3 amino acid sequence and its V-gene family, and reads without a unique V-gene family were dropped. In a later analysis, 550 to 650 highly shared, low-generation-probability nucleotide sequences were removed to address suspected cross-contamination and a sequencing artifact. A later analysis calculated a clonal expansion index for each public chain from normalized within-repertoire ranks of inferred template counts. A later analysis computed generation probabilities with a VDJ recombination model fitted to out-of-frame rearrangements, and checked the results against IGoR. Hypergeometric tests were used in a later analysis to score TCR-TCR, TCR-HLA and TCR-CMV co-occurrence, with a repertoire-size bias correction applied to the TCR pairs. In a later analysis, false discovery rates were estimated by permuting HLA or CMV assignments 20 times. In a later analysis, co-occurring TCRs were grouped with DBSCAN, and TCRdist sequence similarity was added when clustering was performed within HLA-allele-positive subsets. Repertoires with fewer than 30,000 or more than 120,000 public chains were left out of co-occurrence clustering, as were about 5 repertoires with anomalous nucleotide sharing. TCRdb provides this immuneACCESS table in a form limited to in-frame rearrangements. Some clones are lacking; in checked studies, under half of them reflect an unresolved V gene, and why the rest are absent is not known. The V and J calls and the clone size are those of that table, but D and trimming were determined from the DNA. The sample table shows more than 200,000 clones, and 85% are seen once. The ten most abundant clones make up over 1% of the sample.

Sequences SNHLY (CDR1) and FYNNEI (CDR2) are obtained from the germline V gene. Ends trimmed: V by 4 bases, J by 2 bases; bases unmatched to a gene: 6. Counted from cysteine to phenylalanine, this CDR3 has 16 amino acids. The CDR3 DNA has 48 bases and is translated from base 1. The sample comes from a study of cytomegalovirus exposure and HLA in healthy donors (dated by TCRdb to the late 2010s). Looking at the study overall: According to an earlier analysis of several hundred of the donors, some 170 million T cells yielded 117 million unique TCR beta sequences and about 300 Gb of sequence data. An early release that covered roughly 600 HLA-typed donors contained about 300 gigabases of sequencing data and some 87 million unique TCR sequences. The genetic ancestry cluster associated with self-reported Caucasian donors included 80% to 90% of the 300 to 400 genotyped donors. The study aimed to test whether cataloging public T cell receptors could reveal signatures of past pathogen exposure. The study used immunosequencing to profile the T cell repertoires of around 600 subjects and linked those repertoires to cytomegalovirus serostatus. A separate validation cohort of approximately 120 different subjects was used in addition to the roughly 670-subject first cohort. High-throughput TCR immunosequencing, statistical association of individual TCRs with disease status, and machine learning were combined to predict cytomegalovirus infection status. In a later analysis, previously published TCR beta repertoires from 500 to 750 donors were re-analyzed and high-resolution HLA genotyping was added so that TCR occurrence patterns could be studied. The later analysis used no new phenotypic data to find candidate immune exposures, relying instead on TCR beta sequences and their occurrence across donors. To decide whether each TCR beta V gene segment behaved as functional or pseudogenic, an earlier analysis of some 570 of the donors relied on high-throughput TCR beta sequencing. Donor age, sex, ethnicity and CMV serostatus were compiled together with the repertoire data. A later genetic analysis took genome-wide SNP genotypes for about 55% of the 666 donors and used that subset as a discovery cohort. Every discovery cohort repertoire had been produced on one sequencing platform. HLA typing included class I and class II loci at four-digit resolution. Typing coverage differed by locus: A, B, C, DRB1 and DQB1 were typed in roughly 620-640 donors, DQA1 in 522, DPA1 in nearly 610, and DPB1 in roughly 450. Roughly 5 DR-DQ haplotypes were handled as single units for association and clustering, since linkage in the cohort was strong. Among almost 400 genotyped donors of the cohort, an average of 235,054 unique TCR beta nucleotide sequences were sequenced per donor, roughly 20% of them non-productive. Paper-wide results and their limitations: Assigning TCR associations to individual alleles was difficult when HLA alleles, especially DR and DQ, strongly co-occurred. A cluster of highly shared sequence variants was judged likely to represent a technical artifact of the sequencing pipeline. In this cohort, only TCR beta chains were sequenced, and detectable features were limited by the absence of alpha or paired-chain data. Several of the top co-occurrence clusters appeared to be linked to parvovirus B19, influenza, CMV and Epstein-Barr virus, according to a later analysis. Linkage disequilibrium might explain the correlated functional status among segregating V segments, but an unknown experimental factor could not be excluded. Roughly uniform sequencing depth across donors was assumed in presence/absence analyses, although this assumption may not hold. According to a later analysis, TCR association rates differed among HLA loci, with DRB1 alleles showing the most associated TCRs and HLA-C alleles showing the fewest. Because HLA typing was missing for some donors at each locus, association tests included only the typed subset. The authors suggested that the approach could potentially be generalized to other disease states and immunological phenotypes. The study gave a list of roughly 150 TCR beta chains associated with cytomegalovirus. The 87-base-pair reads could not distinguish some IMGT-functional V segments, including TRBV6-2 and TRBV6-3, so those segments were excluded. A few of the identified cytomegalovirus-associated TCR beta chains were confirmed in vitro to be specific for cytomegalovirus antigens. Broadly in line with IMGT annotations, most TCR beta V segments showed up in productive rearrangements about 90% or about 30% of the time in an earlier analysis of around 550 of the donors. Most TCR sequences were seen in very few donors, while some public TCRs were found in many individuals. In a later genetic analysis, a missense DCLRE1C variant was associated with V-gene and J-gene trimming of TCR beta chains, and the association was replicated in an independent cohort. In a later analysis, most CMV-associated TCR beta chains were found to appear HLA-restricted, with HLA associations seemingly driven largely by CMV exposure. Because counts were too low, about 18 rarely observed V segments, including chromosome 9 orphons, were excluded from the earlier analysis of roughly 580 of the donors. CMV serostatus was the only immune exposure information available for the cohort. The classifier was reported to diagnose cytomegalovirus status with high specificity and sensitivity in both the original cohort and the validation cohort. A further reported finding was that TCR beta sequences accurately predicted the HLA-A and HLA-B alleles for most subjects in the first cohort. In a later analysis, HLA-associated TCR beta chains showed more clonal expansion and lower generation probabilities than non-associated chains that were equally common. Specific HLA alleles were associated with roughly 16,000 TCR beta sequences at a false discovery rate of 0.05 in a later analysis. A later genetic analysis reported fewer N-insertions in productive TCRs among donors in an Asian-associated ancestry cluster than the 666-donor mean.

The cohort consisted of 666 healthy bone marrow donors. All cohort members were sampled while nominally healthy, although unrecorded immune exposures were likely present. Of the 550 to 750 cohort members, roughly 300 had positive CMV serostatus and fewer than 450 had negative CMV serostatus, and CMV serostatus was not recorded for the donor. Each donor provided a peripheral blood sample, and peripheral blood mononuclear cells were used for TCR beta sequencing. The Qiagen DNeasy Blood Extraction Kit was used to extract genomic DNA from the blood cell samples. Sequenced material: PBMCs. The sequence was obtained from a human donor in good health. The sequence joins TRBV2 to TRBJ1-4; TRBD1 aligns with 8 central bases. The CDR3 is CASSAQGAGTNEKLFF. The nucleotides read TGTGCCAGCAGTGCGCAGGGGGCAGGCACTAATGAAAAACTGTTTTTT.